One and the same sample provided the 6 T cell receptor beta chains below, sequenced in a study of blood T cell repertoires in COVID-19. Using immunoSEQ multiplex PCR, the repertoire was profiled, and TCRdb retains in-frame clones only, with some absent. Of more than 200,000 clones in the sample, 70% to 90% were seen once. The specimen was peripheral blood. The receptor set was obtained from a man aged 25-45 years with active or convalescent COVID-19.

This chain links TRBV19 with TRBJ1-5; weak D call: TRBD1 (5 bases). Germline CDR1 LNHDA, CDR2 SQIVND (reference sequence). V was trimmed by 8 bases and J by 7 bases, leaving 21 bases between them. This CDR3 is 15 amino acids long. This chain's CDR3 is CASRDQTSGRQPQHF. The CDR3 DNA reads as TGTGCCAGTCGGGACCAAACCTCGGGGAGGCAGCCCCAGCATTTT.

This chain joins TRBV6-2 or TRBV6-3 and TRBJ1-1; D call uncertain. The CDR3 is made up of 18 amino acids. Per germline, CDR1 MNHEY and CDR2 SVGEGT. Trimming pared 0 bases from V and 1 base from J, leaving 18 bases between. The CDR3 DNA follows: TGTGCCAGCAGTTACTCGAAAGGGAAGGGAGGCGGGAACACTGAAGCTTTCTTT. Protein product: CASSYSKGKGGGNTEAFF.

This clone was seen ten or more times. The chain employs TRBV5-1 and TRBJ2-5, with 7 bases matching TRBD2. The CDR3 runs 14 residues. Germline trimming cut 0 bases from V and 2 bases from J; bases unmatched to any gene: 1. Germline V gene sequence: CDR1 SGHRS, CDR2 YFSETQ. CDR3 sequence reads: CASSLVGGQETQYF. CDR3 DNA sequence: TGCGCCAGCAGCTTGGTCGGGGGGCAAGAGACCCAGTACTTC.

The chain uses TRBV7-2 and TRBJ2-1, with TRBD2 matching 7 bases. Germline-derived CDR1 and CDR2 are SGHTA and FQGNSA. The CDR3 runs 14 residues. Trimming cost V 1 base and J 8 bases; bases outside gene matches: 5. The CDR3 bases are TGTGCCAGCAGCTTAGAATTCAGCGGGGATGAGCAGTTCTTC. Amino acids: CASSLEFSGDEQFF.

The chain recombines TRBV29-1 with TRBJ2-2, with TRBD1 matching over 11 bases. There are 14 residues in the CDR3. CDR1 is SQVTM, CDR2 ANQGSEA, per germline. Trimming took 7 bases from V and 6 from J; bases not matched to a gene: 7. The CDR3 nucleotides read TGCAGCGGTACCGGGACAGGGGGTGCCGGGGAGCTGTTTTTT. Translating gives CSGTGTGGAGELFF.

DNA of the CDR3: TGTGCCAGCAGCTTACGCATAGCGGGCCCATCCCAAGAGACCCAGTACTTC. Its translation is CASSLRIAGPSQETQYF. The rearrangement uses TRBV7-9 and TRBJ2-5; TRBD2 agrees at 7 bases. The germline gives CDR1 SEHNR, CDR2 FQNEAQ (reference sequence). CDR3 length equals 17 residues. J was trimmed by 1 base and V by 2 bases; bases with no gene match: 10. Supplemented by reference TRBV7-9 and TRBJ2-5, the full variable domain reads DTGVSQNPRHKITKRGQNVTFRCDPISEHNRLYWYRQTLGQGPEFLTYFQNEAQLEKSRLLSDRFSAERPKGSFSTLEIQRTEQGDSAMYLCASSLRIAGPSQETQYFGPGTRLLVL.